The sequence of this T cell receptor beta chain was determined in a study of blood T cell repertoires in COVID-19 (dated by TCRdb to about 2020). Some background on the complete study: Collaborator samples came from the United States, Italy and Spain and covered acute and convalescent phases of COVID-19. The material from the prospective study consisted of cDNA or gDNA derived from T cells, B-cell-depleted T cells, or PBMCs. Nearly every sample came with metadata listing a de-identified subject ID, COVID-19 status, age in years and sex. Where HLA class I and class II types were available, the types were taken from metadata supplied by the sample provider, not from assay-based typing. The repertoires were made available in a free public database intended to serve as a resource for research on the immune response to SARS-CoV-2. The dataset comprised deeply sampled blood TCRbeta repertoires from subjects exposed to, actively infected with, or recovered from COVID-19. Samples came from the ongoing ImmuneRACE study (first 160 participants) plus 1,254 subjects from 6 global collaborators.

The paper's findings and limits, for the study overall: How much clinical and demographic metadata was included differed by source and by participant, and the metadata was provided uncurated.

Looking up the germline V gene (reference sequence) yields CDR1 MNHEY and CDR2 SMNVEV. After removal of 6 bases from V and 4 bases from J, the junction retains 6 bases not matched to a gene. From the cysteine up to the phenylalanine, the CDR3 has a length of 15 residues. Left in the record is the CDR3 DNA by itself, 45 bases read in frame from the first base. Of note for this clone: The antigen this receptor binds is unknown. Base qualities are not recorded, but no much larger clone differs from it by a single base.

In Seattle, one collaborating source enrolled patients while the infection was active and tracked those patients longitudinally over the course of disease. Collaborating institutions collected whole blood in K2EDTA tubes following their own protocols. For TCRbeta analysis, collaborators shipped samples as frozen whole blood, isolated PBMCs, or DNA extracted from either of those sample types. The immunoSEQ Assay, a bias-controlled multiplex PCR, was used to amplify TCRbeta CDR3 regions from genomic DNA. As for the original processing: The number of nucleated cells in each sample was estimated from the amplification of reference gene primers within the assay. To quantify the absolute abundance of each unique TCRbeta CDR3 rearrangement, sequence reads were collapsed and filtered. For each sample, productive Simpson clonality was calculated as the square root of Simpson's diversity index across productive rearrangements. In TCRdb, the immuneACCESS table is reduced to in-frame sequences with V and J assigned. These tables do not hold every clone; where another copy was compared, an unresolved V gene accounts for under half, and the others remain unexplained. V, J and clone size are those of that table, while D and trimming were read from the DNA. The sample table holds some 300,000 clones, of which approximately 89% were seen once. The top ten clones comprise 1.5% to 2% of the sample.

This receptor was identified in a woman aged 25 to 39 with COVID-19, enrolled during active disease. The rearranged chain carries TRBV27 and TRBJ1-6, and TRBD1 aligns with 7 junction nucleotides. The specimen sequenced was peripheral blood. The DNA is TGTGCCAGCAGACCCGGGACAGCATATAATTCACCCCTCCACTTT. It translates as CASRPGTAYNSPLHF.